What follows is one TCR beta chain and its context. Its antigen is currently unknown. Sequencing used immunoSEQ multiplex PCR; TCRdb keeps in-frame clones, though not all of them. The sample shows around 2,000,000 clones, about 95% of them seen only once. This entry is derived from a study of shared clonotypes between healthy human individuals. In the study overall: Donors, aged 18 to 49, were a couple of women and three men. Points from the study as a whole: It was the non-shared clonotypes that had lower generation probabilities than clonotypes shared by all four donors. Only blood was sampled; tissue repertoires likely differ.

CDR3 length: 15 amino acids. Germline V lookup: CDR1 SGHVS, CDR2 FNYEAQ. V gave up 2 bases and J gave up 0 bases, with 11 bases separating them. Cells designated naive CD8 were CD45RO-negative and were positively selected for CCR7, with terminally differentiated effector memory CD45RA+ cells excluded. The clonotype comes from a man in his late teens or twenties in good health. This chain joins TRBV7-6 and TRBJ2-7, with D perhaps matching TRBD1 (5 bases). Material: naive CD8+ T cells sorted from blood. CDR3 amino acids: CASSLQGPSSYEQYF. CDR3 bases: TGTGCCAGCAGCTTACAGGGCCCGAGCTCCTACGAGCAGTACTTC.